The 14 T cell receptor beta chains listed next were all sequenced from one sample in a study of blood T cell repertoires in COVID-19. TCRdb keeps only in-frame clones here, not all; method: immunoSEQ multiplex PCR. This table holds fewer than 350,000 clones, roughly 85% found once. The material sequenced was PBMCs or T cells enriched from blood (not recorded which). The receptors were gathered from a woman aged 45 to 65 who had recovered from COVID-19.

This clone was seen a few times. V and J are TRBV5-1 and TRBJ2-7; D may be TRBD2 (5 bases). Germline V CDR1 and CDR2: SGHRS, YFSETQ. The V and J ends lost 4 bases and 3 bases respectively, with 14 bases between them. CDR3 length equals 14 residues. The CDR3 region is CASSPSIGNYEQYF. The CDR3 DNA sequence: TGCGCCAGCAGCCCGTCGATCGGGAACTACGAGCAGTACTTC.

This chain uses TRBV7-2 with TRBJ2-1, with 11 bases aligning to TRBD2. Germline CDR1 reads SGHTA; CDR2 reads FQGNSA. The CDR3 totals 16 residues. V was clipped by 2 bases and J by 5 bases; unmatched bases: 5. In DNA, the CDR3 is TGTGCCAGCAGCTTAATAGCGGGGGGGCGGAACAATGAGCAGTTCTTC. It specifies CASSLIAGGRNNEQFF.

The chain recombines TRBV19 with TRBJ1-5; 8 bases align to TRBD1. Trimming cost V 11 bases and J 6 bases; bases outside gene matches: 15. CDR3 size: 15 residues. The germline V gene has CDR1 LNHDA and CDR2 SQIVND (reference sequence). Written as DNA, the CDR3 is TGTGCCGTTGGACAGGGAGGATATATGGGTCAGCCCCAGCATTTT. This encodes CAVGQGGYMGQPQHF.

The chain couples TRBV19 to TRBJ1-2, with 8 bases that match TRBD1. The trim removed 5 bases at V and 8 bases at J, leaving 7 bases unmatched. This CDR3 has 13 amino acids. Germline assignment: CDR1 LNHDA and CDR2 SQIVND (reference sequence). CDR3 loop: CASSLGTGSGYTF. In DNA form, the CDR3 reads TGTGCCAGTAGTCTCGGGACAGGCTCCGGCTACACCTTC.

V is TRBV11-3 and J is TRBJ2-1; 8 bases align to TRBD2. Germline assignment: CDR1 SGHNT and CDR2 YENEEA. J was trimmed by 10 bases and V by 0 bases; bases with no gene match: 11. This CDR3 contains 16 residues. For the CDR3, the DNA is TGTGCCAGCAGCTTAGATGGACGGGAGGGCTTTGACGAGCAGTTCTTC. Amino acid sequence: CASSLDGREGFDEQFF.

The chain links TRBV2 to TRBJ2-7; 9 nucleotides agree with TRBD1. The germline V gene encodes CDR1 SNHLY and CDR2 FYNNEI. The CDR3 sequence is 15 residues long. The junction had 4 bases not matched to a gene; V was cut back by 4 bases and J by 0 bases. CDR3 sequence reads: CASSADRGDSYEQYF. The CDR3, as DNA: TGTGCCAGCAGTGCGGACAGGGGAGACTCCTACGAGCAGTACTTC.

The chain couples TRBV6-6 to TRBJ2-7; D not certain. The germline gives CDR1 MNHNY, CDR2 SVGAGI (reference sequence). The CDR3 sequence is 13 residues long. The V and J ends lost 2 bases and 3 bases respectively, with 8 bases between them. The CDR3: CASSYEKSYEQYF. CDR3 DNA: TGTGCCAGCAGTTACGAGAAAAGCTACGAGCAGTACTTC.

Only a few counts were recorded for this clone. The chain links TRBV5-1 to TRBJ2-6, with D possibly matching TRBD1 (6 bases). The CDR3 extends over 15 amino acids. Trimming took 3 bases from V and 3 from J, leaving 10 bases between them. Germline CDR1 reads SGHRS; CDR2 reads YFSETQ. The CDR3 is CASSSQGGGANVLTF. The CDR3 DNA reads as TGCGCCAGCAGCTCACAGGGTGGTGGGGCCAACGTCCTGACTTTC.

This chain joins TRBV5-6 and TRBJ2-5; a weak D match, TRBD1 (6 bases). The CDR3 loop spans 14 amino acids. Germline loops: CDR1 SGHDT, CDR2 YYEEEE. With 4 bases removed from V and 4 bases from J, the gap between germline ends came to 14 bases. The CDR3 DNA sequence: TGTGCCAGCAGCGGGACACGGGGAGCAGAGACCCAGTACTTC. Protein sequence: CASSGTRGAETQYF.

The chain has TRBV2 and TRBJ1-1; no clear D. V was trimmed by 5 bases and J by 5 bases, leaving 12 bases between them. The CDR3 loop spans 13 amino acids. Germline assignment: CDR1 SNHLY and CDR2 FYNNEI. The CDR3 region has the DNA TGTGCCAGCAGTCGCGTCTCGGGGACTGAAGCTTTCTTT. As protein: CASSRVSGTEAFF.

J is TRBJ2-3 and V is TRBV12-3 or TRBV12-4, with unresolved D. The V end lost 2 bases, the J end lost 5 bases, and 5 bases lay between the germline ends. The CDR3 spans 12 residues. The CDR3 here is CASSLIQDTQYF. CDR3 sequence (DNA): TGTGCCAGCAGTTTAATTCAAGATACGCAGTATTTT.

The chain uses TRBV4-3 and TRBJ2-7; possibly TRBD2 for D (6 bases). V was clipped by 2 bases and J by 2 bases, with 13 bases between them. The length of the CDR3 is 15 residues. Germline assignment: CDR1 LGHNA and CDR2 YSLEER. CDR3 coding DNA: TGCGCCAGCAGCCAAACGGGAGACCCCCCCTACGAGCAGTACTTC. Protein sequence: CASSQTGDPPYEQYF.

This clone has just a few counts. This chain connects TRBV28 to TRBJ1-1, with D possibly matching TRBD1 (5 bases). The CDR3 has 14 amino acids. V was clipped by 5 bases and J by 4 bases, with 14 bases between them. Germline CDR1 is MDHEN and CDR2 is SYDVKM. CDR3 coding DNA: TGTGCCAGCAGTACGAGGACACTAATCACTGAAGCTTTCTTT. This codes for CASSTRTLITEAFF.

V usage is TRBV19 and J usage is TRBJ2-5; 16 bases fit TRBD2. There are 17 residues in the CDR3. Germline V gene sequence: CDR1 LNHDA, CDR2 SQIVND (reference sequence). With V trimmed by 2 bases and J by 5 bases, 5 bases remained unmatched. The CDR3 region is CASSIRGLAGGPETQYF. The CDR3 region has the DNA TGTGCCAGTAGTATAAGGGGACTAGCGGGGGGGCCCGAGACCCAGTACTTC.